The 2 T cell receptor beta chains in this list originate from one sample, sequenced in a study of control samples from healthy donors and cancer patients (TCRdb year 2020). Library preparation used the immunoSEQ multiplex PCR assay. In TCRdb, the immuneACCESS table is reduced to in-frame sequences with V and J assigned. These tables do not hold every clone; where another copy was compared, an unresolved V gene accounts for under half, and the others remain unexplained. This sample gives approximately 100,000 clones in total; 75% to 95% of them show up just once. Less than 4.5% of the sample is held by the ten biggest clonotypes. Sequenced sample: blood. All receptors derive from a woman younger than 35 in good health.

This chain joins TRBV5-6 and TRBJ2-5, with D possibly TRBD1 on 5 matching bases. V was shortened by 0 bases and J by 0 bases, with 15 bases between the two germline ends. Looked up from germline, CDR1 is SGHDT and CDR2 is YYEEEE. This CDR3 is 17 amino acids long. As DNA, the CDR3 is TGTGCCAGCAGCTTGGTCAGGGCCAGCGATTACCAAGAGACCCAGTACTTC. As protein: CASSLVRASDYQETQYF.

V usage is TRBV11-2 and J usage is TRBJ1-1; D not certain. The CDR3 is made up of 11 amino acids. Germline-derived CDR1 and CDR2 are SGHAT and FQNNGV. Trimming cost V 5 bases and J 11 bases, with 12 bases left between them. CDR3: CASSNRIRAFF. CDR3 DNA sequence: TGTGCCAGCAGCAATCGTATTAGGGCTTTCTTT.